This T cell receptor beta chain emerged from a study of T cell responses to AZD1222 COVID-19 vaccine. Study-level results: Nearly half of the spike-specific TCRs reportedly recognize variant regions that carry no mutations. Two AZD1222 doses significantly raised spike-specific TCR breadth and depth over controls.

Using immunoSEQ multiplex PCR, the repertoire was profiled, and TCRdb retains in-frame clones only, with some absent. The data show approximately 130,000 clones, with roughly 86% seen just once and under 6% held by the top ten. The CDR3 covers 12 residues. Looked up from germline, CDR1 is SNHLY and CDR2 is FYNNEI. The V gene lost 8 bases and the J gene lost 11 bases, with 19 bases spanning the gap. About this clone itself: Its antigen remains unidentified.

The TCR sequence derives from an adult who received the AZD1222 COVID-19 vaccine. The rearrangement joins TRBV2 to TRBJ2-7, with D perhaps matching TRBD1 or TRBD2 (5 bases each). Sequenced here: peripheral blood, sampled 28 days after the second AZD1222 dose. In DNA form, the CDR3 reads TGTGCCAGCCGGGGCAGCCAAAGAGGGGAGTACTTC. Protein product: CASRGSQRGEYF.